These 24 T cell receptor beta chains share one sample of origin, sequenced in a study of blood T cell repertoires in COVID-19. TCRdb's table, derived via immunoSEQ multiplex PCR, lists solely in-frame clones and lacks some. Of a few hundred thousand clones listed, approximately 88% are singletons. Sample: peripheral blood. The receptors come from a woman between 45 and 60 years old with active or convalescent COVID-19.

The J gene is TRBJ1-1, the V gene TRBV9, with 9 bases matching TRBD1. Germline V gene lookup returns CDR1 SGDLS and CDR2 YYNGEE. V lost 0 bases, J lost 7 bases, and 4 bases stayed unmatched. This CDR3 spans 14 amino acids. CDR3 bases: TGTGCCAGCAGCGTAGGGGGACAGGGCGTTGAAGCTTTCTTT. As protein: CASSVGGQGVEAFF.

This rearrangement joins TRBV9 to TRBJ2-1, with D perhaps TRBD2 (5 bases). Germline CDR1 and CDR2: SGDLS and YYNGEE. The CDR3 runs to 12 residues. V lost 2 bases, J lost 7 bases, and 7 bases lay in between. The CDR3 DNA reads TGTGCCAGCAGCGTCGGACTGAATGAGCAGTTCTTC. It encodes CASSVGLNEQFF.

The V and J genes are TRBV2 and TRBJ1-1, with TRBD1 as a possible D gene (5 bases). CDR3 length equals 13 residues. Trimming left V 8 bases short and J 3 bases short, with 13 bases between. Germline V CDR1 and CDR2: SNHLY, FYNNEI. CDR3 bases: TGTGCCAGCTCGGATCGGGGGGACACTGAAGCTTTCTTT. It encodes CASSDRGDTEAFF.

The V gene is TRBV4-1, the J gene TRBJ1-1, with D hard to call. The germline V gene has CDR1 MGHRA and CDR2 YSYEKL. The CDR3 length is 16 residues. V shed 3 bases and J shed 11 bases, with 25 bases lying between them. CDR3 protein: CASSHLLEGLGRVAFF. CDR3 bases: TGCGCCAGCAGCCATCTACTGGAGGGTTTAGGGCGAGTTGCTTTCTTT.

The rearrangement uses TRBV7-8 and TRBJ2-1, with 8 bases identical to TRBD2. The length of the CDR3 is 14 residues. CDR1 and CDR2 (germline): SGHVS, FQNEAQ. Trimming cost V 5 bases and J 8 bases; bases outside gene matches: 8. The CDR3: CASSTRTSSDEQFF. The DNA for the CDR3 is TGTGCCAGCAGCACTCGGACTAGCTCGGATGAGCAGTTCTTC.

The chain employs TRBV12-3 or TRBV12-4 and TRBJ1-2, with D possibly TRBD1 on 6 matching bases. The CDR3 sequence is 13 residues long. V shed 6 bases and J shed 1 base, with 9 bases lying between them. CDR3 nucleotide sequence: TGTGCCAGCAGAGCGGACAGTAACTATGGCTACACCTTC. This codes for CASRADSNYGYTF.

The chain couples TRBV28 to TRBJ1-5; D is perhaps TRBD1 (5 bases). CDR3 length: 13 residues. In germline, CDR1 is MDHEN, CDR2 SYDVKM. The V end lost 10 bases, the J end lost 0 bases, and 10 bases lay between the germline ends. CDR3: CATHTGSNQPQHF. The CDR3 nucleotides read TGTGCCACCCACACAGGTAGCAATCAGCCCCAGCATTTT.

The chain joins TRBV2 to TRBJ1-5, with unresolved D. Deletions cut 8 bases from V and 4 bases from J, with 12 bases between. CDR3 length equals 13 residues. Per the germline V gene, CDR1 is SNHLY and CDR2 is FYNNEI. The CDR3 region is CASLGGRNQPQHF. DNA for the CDR3: TGTGCCAGCCTCGGCGGGCGGAATCAGCCCCAGCATTTT.

As to this clone: Other DNA sequences in this sample translate to the same CDR3. The V call is TRBV15, the J call TRBJ1-2; D may be TRBD1 (5 bases). Trimming removed 0 bases from V and 4 bases from J, with 12 bases in between. CDR3 length: 15 amino acids. Germline V CDR1 and CDR2: LNHNV, YYDKDF (reference sequence). Written as DNA, the CDR3 is TGTGCCACCAGCAGAGATACCCAGGGAAGCTATGGCTACACCTTC. Translation: CATSRDTQGSYGYTF.

This chain uses TRBV20-1 with TRBJ2-5; TRBD2 aligns across 10 bases. Unmatched junction bases numbered 9, after V lost 3 bases and J lost 5 bases. CDR3 length equals 15 residues. CDR1 DFQATT and CDR2 SNEGSKA come from the germline V gene (reference sequence). CDR3: CSASVGTSVGETQYF. The CDR3 DNA reads TGCAGTGCTAGTGTGGGGACTAGCGTGGGTGAGACCCAGTACTTC.

The rearrangement uses TRBV18 and TRBJ1-1, with no clear D. Germline CDR1 KGHSH, CDR2 LQKENI. Trimming took off 5 bases at V and 2 bases at J, with 12 bases between the two ends. The CDR3 extends over 14 amino acids. The CDR3 DNA follows: TGTGCCAGCTCAGATGCAGTGACTAACACTGAAGCTTTCTTT. It encodes CASSDAVTNTEAFF.

This clone appeared once. V usage is TRBV7-3 and J usage is TRBJ2-5, with D possibly TRBD2 on 6 matching bases. Trimming stripped 3 bases from V and 5 bases from J, with 19 bases between. The CDR3 covers 16 residues. Germline V gene sequence: CDR1 SGHTA, CDR2 FQGTGA. The CDR3 here is CASSFLLGLSGETQYF. Written as DNA, the CDR3 is TGTGCCAGCAGCTTCCTGCTGGGACTGTCGGGGGAGACCCAGTACTTC.

The chain joins TRBV7-3 to TRBJ2-3; a weak D match, TRBD1 (6 bases). CDR1 SGHTA and CDR2 FQGTGA come from the germline V gene. The CDR3 consists of 15 residues. Trimming took 3 bases from V and 5 from J, leaving 15 bases between them. The CDR3 sequence: CASSLVGAVEDTQYF. The DNA of the CDR3 is TGTGCCAGCAGCTTGGTGGGGGCCGTCGAAGATACGCAGTATTTT. Combining the CDR3 with reference TRBV7-3 and TRBJ2-3 gives the whole variable domain GAGVSQTPSNKVTEKGKYVELRCDPISGHTALYWYRQSLGQGPEFLIYFQGTGAADDSGLPNDRFFAVRPEGSVSTLKIQRTERGDSAVYLCASSLVGAVEDTQYFGPGTRLTVL.

On this clone: Mismatch with germline at one junction end may stem from a read error. The chain recombines TRBV7-9 with TRBJ2-1, with D perhaps matching TRBD2 (6 bases). The CDR3 spans 14 residues. CDR1 and CDR2 from the germline V gene are SEHNR and FQNEAQ (reference sequence). CDR3 residues: CASSPGTSYNEQFF. For the CDR3, the DNA is TGTGCCAGCAGCCCCGGGACTTCCTATAATGAGCAGTTCTTC.

This chain joins TRBV7-9 and TRBJ1-6; TRBD1 might be the D (5 bases). V lost 3 bases and J 7 bases, leaving 10 bases between the germline ends. This CDR3 has 14 amino acids. Per germline, CDR1 SEHNR and CDR2 FQNEAQ (reference sequence). The CDR3: CASSFGHANSPLHF. DNA for the CDR3: TGTGCCAGCAGCTTCGGACACGCAAATTCACCCCTCCACTTT.

The rearrangement uses TRBV7-8 and TRBJ2-7; maybe TRBD1 (5 bases). The CDR3 is made up of 15 amino acids. The V and J ends lost 5 bases and 2 bases respectively, with 16 bases between them. Germline V gene data show CDR1 as SGHVS and CDR2 as FQNEAQ. Written as DNA, the CDR3 is TGTGCCAGCAGCCCCCCAGGCAGGGCTACCTACGAGCAGTACTTC. This gives the protein CASSPPGRATYEQYF.

The chain couples TRBV30 to TRBJ1-1, with 9 nucleotides matching TRBD1. This CDR3 region has 14 residues. CDR1 is GTSNPN, CDR2 SVGIG, per germline (reference sequence). Trimming took 4 bases from V and 3 from J; bases not matched to a gene: 6. The CDR3 DNA is TGTGCCTGGACGACAGGGGGTAGGGACACTGAAGCTTTCTTT. It yields the protein CAWTTGGRDTEAFF. The full variable domain, its missing parts supplied by reference TRBV30 and TRBJ1-1, is SQTIHQWPATLVQPVGSPLSLECTVEGTSNPNLYWYRQAAGRGLQLLFYSVGIGQISSEVPQNLSASRPQDRQFILSSKKLLLSDSGFYLCAWTTGGRDTEAFFGQGTRLTVV.

This chain joins TRBV18 and TRBJ2-5; 8 bases align to TRBD1. The germline CDR1 and CDR2 sequences are KGHSH and LQKENI. This CDR3 is built from 15 residues. The trim removed 5 bases at V and 2 bases at J, leaving 7 bases unmatched. The CDR3 nucleotides are TGTGCCAGCTCATACACAACAGGGGGGCAAGAGACCCAGTACTTC. Amino acids: CASSYTTGGQETQYF.

This sequence joins TRBV18 and TRBJ1-3; TRBD1 might be the D (6 bases). The length of the CDR3 is 14 residues. Germline lookup yields CDR1 KGHSH and CDR2 LQKENI. Trimming cost V 4 bases and J 2 bases, with 9 bases left between them. The CDR3 region has the DNA TGTGCCAGCTCACAGGGGGTCGCTGGAAACACCATATATTTT. Encoded protein: CASSQGVAGNTIYF.

This sequence joins TRBV6-2 or TRBV6-3 and TRBJ1-3; a possible D gene is TRBD1 (5 bases). V lost 6 bases and J 3 bases, leaving 15 bases between the germline ends. The length of the CDR3 is 15 residues. The germline V gene encodes CDR1 MNHEY and CDR2 SVGEGT. CDR3 coding DNA: TGTGCCAGCAGCTCCGGGACTTACAGTGGAAACACCATATATTTT. It codes for CASSSGTYSGNTIYF.

The chain links TRBV28 to TRBJ2-6, with D unclear. The V gene's germline CDR1 is MDHEN and CDR2 SYDVKM. The germline V and J ends were trimmed by 4 bases and 0 bases, with 19 bases remaining between them. The CDR3 has 19 residues. This CDR3 is CASSSPDKAATSGANVLTF. The DNA for the CDR3 is TGTGCCAGCAGTTCCCCAGACAAGGCCGCCACCTCTGGGGCCAACGTCCTGACTTTC.

V is TRBV7-2 and J is TRBJ1-1, with 7 bases that match TRBD1. The CDR3 spans 16 residues. The V gene's germline CDR1 is SGHTA and CDR2 FQGNSA. J gave up 2 bases and V 5 bases, and 11 bases lay outside the gene matches. This CDR3 reads CASSARGLGSNTEAFF. The CDR3 DNA follows: TGTGCCAGCAGCGCAAGGGGGCTCGGGTCAAACACTGAAGCTTTCTTT.

Here the CDR3 reads CASSPRTSGVGGNEQFF. The CDR3 nucleotides read TGTGCCAGCTCACCTCGGACTAGCGGGGTCGGAGGGAATGAGCAGTTCTTC. The rearrangement joins TRBV18 to TRBJ2-1, with 12 positions matching TRBD2. The germline V gene has CDR1 KGHSH and CDR2 LQKENI. This CDR3 has 17 residues. V gave up 3 bases and J gave up 7 bases; unmatched junction bases: 10.

The chain is built from TRBV7-8 and TRBJ2-2; 7 bases fit TRBD2. The CDR3 extends over 16 amino acids. After removal of 1 base from V and 4 bases from J, the junction contained 6 bases not matched to a gene. Germline CDR1 and CDR2: SGHVS and FQNEAQ. The CDR3 spells CASSLVGGPGTGELFF. Written as DNA, the CDR3 is TGTGCCAGCAGCTTAGTGGGAGGGCCGGGCACCGGGGAGCTGTTTTTT.